This T cell receptor (beta chain) appears in the sequencing data of a study of blood T cell repertoires in COVID-19. Assay used: immunoSEQ multiplex PCR; TCRdb lists only in-frame clones, some missing. The top ten hold roughly 2.3% of the sample, which has 300,000 to 350,000 clones, roughly 90% seen once. The V gene lost 4 bases and the J gene lost 0 bases, with 14 bases spanning the gap. The CDR3 contains 16 residues. Germline-derived CDR1 and CDR2 are SGHVS and FNYEAQ. The clonotype comes from a man between 18 and 29 years old with active or convalescent COVID-19. The rearrangement links TRBV7-6 to TRBJ2-3, with D maybe TRBD1 (6 bases). The sequenced sample was peripheral blood. In DNA, the CDR3 is TGTGCCAGCAGCTGGGGGCAGGGACCTAGCACAGATACGCAGTATTTT. Translation gives CASSWGQGPSTDTQYF.